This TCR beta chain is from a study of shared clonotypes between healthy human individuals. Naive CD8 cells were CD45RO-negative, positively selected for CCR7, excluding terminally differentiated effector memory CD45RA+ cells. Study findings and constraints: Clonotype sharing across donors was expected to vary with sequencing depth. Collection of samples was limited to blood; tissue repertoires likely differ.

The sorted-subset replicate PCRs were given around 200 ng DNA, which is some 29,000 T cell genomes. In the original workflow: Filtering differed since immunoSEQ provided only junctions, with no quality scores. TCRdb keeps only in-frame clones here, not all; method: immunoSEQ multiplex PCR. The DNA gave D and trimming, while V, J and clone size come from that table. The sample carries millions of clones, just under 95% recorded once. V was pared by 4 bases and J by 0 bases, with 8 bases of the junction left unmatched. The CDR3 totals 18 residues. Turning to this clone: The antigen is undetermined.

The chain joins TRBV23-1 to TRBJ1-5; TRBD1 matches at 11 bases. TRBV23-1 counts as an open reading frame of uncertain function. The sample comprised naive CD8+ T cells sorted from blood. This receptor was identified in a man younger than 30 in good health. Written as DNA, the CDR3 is TGCGCCAGCAGTCCGCCGGACAGGGGGCTTGATAGCAATCAGCCCCAGCATTTT. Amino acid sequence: CASSPPDRGLDSNQPQHF.